Listed here are 20 T cell receptor beta chains from one sample, sequenced in a study of neoadjuvant anti-PD-1 for oral cavity cancer. Time point in this sample: after neoadjuvant nivolumab, at surgical resection. Clones were read by immunoSEQ multiplex PCR, and TCRdb kept only the in-frame ones, dropping some. The sample yields about 68,000 clones, about 85% seen once. The material sequenced was PBMCs, taken after nivolumab (anti-PD-1) treatment. The receptors were gathered from a person aged 40 to 85 with oral cavity squamous cell carcinoma.

The chain couples TRBV19 to TRBJ2-5, with D maybe TRBD2 (5 bases). This CDR3 has 15 residues. V dropped 6 bases and J dropped 1 base, with 15 bases sitting between them. Germline V gives CDR1 LNHDA, CDR2 SQIVND (reference sequence). The CDR3: CASSHNGGLQETQYF. The CDR3 DNA is TGTGCCAGTAGCCACAATGGAGGCCTCCAAGAGACCCAGTACTTC.

In its sample, this clone was seen a few times. The genes are TRBV2 and TRBJ1-5; TRBD1 aligns across 7 bases. Trimming cost V 7 bases and J 7 bases; bases outside gene matches: 10. Per the germline V gene, CDR1 is SNHLY and CDR2 is FYNNEI. This CDR3 contains 14 residues. CDR3 residues: CASNTEGARQPQHF. Here the CDR3 DNA reads TGTGCCAGCAACACCGAGGGGGCAAGGCAGCCCCAGCATTTT.

The chain couples TRBV19 to TRBJ2-3; 8 nucleotides agree with TRBD2. This CDR3 comprises 14 residues. From germline, CDR1 is LNHDA and CDR2 SQIVND (reference sequence). The trim removed 5 bases at V and 3 bases at J, leaving 4 bases unmatched. CDR3 sequence: CASSDRGGTDTQYF. The CDR3 DNA is TGTGCCAGTAGTGACCGGGGGGGGACAGATACGCAGTATTTT.

V gene TRBV2 combines with J gene TRBJ2-3; TRBD2 agrees at 10 bases. The CDR3 has 15 residues. The ends lost 6 bases at V and 2 bases at J; junction bases unmatched: 5. Germline-derived CDR1 and CDR2 are SNHLY and FYNNEI. In nucleotides, the CDR3 is TGTGCCAGCAGCACTAGCGGGGTGAACACAGATACGCAGTATTTT. This encodes CASSTSGVNTDTQYF.

The chain combines TRBV19 with TRBJ2-6, with TRBD1 identical over 8 bases. Germline V gene sequence: CDR1 LNHDA, CDR2 SQIVND (reference sequence). V was pared by 5 bases and J by 1 base, with 7 bases of the junction left unmatched. This CDR3 spans 17 amino acids. The CDR3 DNA sequence: TGTGCCAGTAGTCCTGGGACAGGCCCATCTGGGGCCAACGTCCTGACTTTC. This codes for CASSPGTGPSGANVLTF.

The rearrangement joins TRBV5-1 to TRBJ2-1, with D possibly matching TRBD1 (6 bases). V lost 1 base, J lost 6 bases, and 11 bases lay in between. There are 14 residues in the CDR3. CDR1 is SGHRS and CDR2 is YFSETQ in the germline V gene. CDR3 in DNA: TGCGCCAGCAGCTTGTCCCAGGGGTTCAATGAGCAGTTCTTC. Residues: CASSLSQGFNEQFF.

This chain joins TRBV28 and TRBJ1-5; D gene ambiguous. The V gene lost 5 bases and the J gene lost 3 bases, with 14 bases spanning the gap. From germline, CDR1 is MDHEN and CDR2 SYDVKM. The CDR3 is 15 residues long. The CDR3 reads CASSSAGSTNQPQHF. Here the CDR3 DNA reads TGTGCCAGCAGTAGCGCCGGGTCTACCAATCAGCCCCAGCATTTT. Variable domain in full (rest from reference TRBV28 and TRBJ1-5): DVKVTQSSRYLVKRTGEKVFLECVQDMDHENMFWYRQDPGLGLRLIYFSYDVKMKEKGDIPEGYSVSREKKERFSLILESASTNQTSMYLCASSSAGSTNQPQHFGDGTRLSIL.

The chain recombines TRBV28 with TRBJ2-7; D not resolved. CDR1 and CDR2 (germline): MDHEN, SYDVKM. The CDR3 totals 13 residues. V dropped 2 bases and J dropped 2 bases, with 7 bases sitting between them. The CDR3 is CASSLGAAYEQYF. DNA for the CDR3: TGTGCCAGCAGTTTAGGAGCTGCCTACGAGCAGTACTTC. Together with reference TRBV28 and TRBJ2-7, the CDR3 gives the full variable domain: DVKVTQSSRYLVKRTGEKVFLECVQDMDHENMFWYRQDPGLGLRLIYFSYDVKMKEKGDIPEGYSVSREKKERFSLILESASTNQTSMYLCASSLGAAYEQYFGPGTRLTVT.

The rearrangement joins TRBV6-4 to TRBJ1-1; D unresolved. V shed 0 bases and J shed 4 bases, with 18 bases lying between them. This CDR3 region has 17 residues. Germline V gene lookup returns CDR1 MRHNA and CDR2 SNTAGT. The CDR3 loop is CASSDSEGRSGSTEAFF. The CDR3 bases are TGTGCCAGCAGTGACTCGGAGGGTAGGTCGGGTAGCACTGAAGCTTTCTTT.

This clone was picked up one time. The chain has TRBV6-5 and TRBJ1-4; no firm D call. Trimming cost V 6 bases and J 3 bases, with 11 bases left between them. The length of the CDR3 is 14 residues. From germline, CDR1 is MNHEY and CDR2 SVGAGI. The CDR3, as DNA: TGTGCCAGCAGCCCAATCCGCTCTAATGAAAAACTGTTTTTT. Translated, it gives CASSPIRSNEKLFF.

This clone has more than one count but fewer than ten. This chain connects TRBV11-2 to TRBJ2-7; D gene unclear. Germline V lookup: CDR1 SGHAT, CDR2 FQNNGV. The CDR3 has 15 amino acids. Trimming left V 5 bases short and J 0 bases short, with 14 bases between. In DNA form, the CDR3 reads TGTGCCAGCAGCGTTCGCAGAGCTTCCTCCTACGAGCAGTACTTC. Translation gives CASSVRRASSYEQYF.

This chain connects TRBV7-6 to TRBJ2-7, with 12 bases fitting TRBD1. CDR1 and CDR2 from the germline V gene are SGHVS and FNYEAQ. The V gene end was trimmed by 6 bases and the J gene end by 3 bases; junction bases not matched to a gene: 6. This CDR3 contains 15 residues. CDR3 bases: TGTGCCAGCAGTCCGGGACAGGGGGCTAACTACGAGCAGTACTTC. Translation gives CASSPGQGANYEQYF.

The rearrangement uses TRBV2 and TRBJ2-3, with D tentatively TRBD2 (5 bases). V lost 6 bases, J lost 2 bases, and 9 bases lay in between. Per the germline V gene, CDR1 is SNHLY and CDR2 is FYNNEI. The CDR3 extends over 13 amino acids. Here the CDR3 reads CASRRALTDTQYF. In DNA, the CDR3 is TGTGCCAGCAGGAGGGCCCTCACAGATACGCAGTATTTT.

This clone occurred once. V is TRBV5-4 and J is TRBJ2-5; 16 bases are shared with TRBD2. From germline, CDR1 is SGHNT and CDR2 YYREEE (reference sequence). CDR3 length: 16 residues. With V trimmed by 4 bases and J by 3 bases, 3 bases remained unmatched. CDR3 protein: CASSPGLAGGKETQYF. The CDR3 DNA sequence: TGTGCCAGCAGCCCGGGACTAGCGGGAGGGAAAGAGACCCAGTACTTC.

The gene calls are TRBV11-2 and TRBJ2-4, with TRBD2 matching 7 bases. This CDR3 comprises 18 residues. Germline CDR1 and CDR2: SGHAT and FQNNGV. V lost 5 bases, J lost 0 bases, and 13 bases stayed unmatched. As DNA, the CDR3 is TGTGCCAGCAGCCTCGGGGCTAGCGGACCCCTAGCCAAAAACATTCAGTACTTC. Encoded protein: CASSLGASGPLAKNIQYF. Looking up the rest from reference TRBV11-2 and TRBJ2-4 gives the full variable domain: EAGVAQSPRYKIIEKRQSVAFWCNPISGHATLYWYQQILGQGPKLLIQFQNNGVVDDSQLPKDRFSAERLKGVDSTLKIQPAKLEDSAVYLCASSLGASGPLAKNIQYFGAGTRLSVL.

This chain connects TRBV29-1 to TRBJ1-2; D uncertain. V shed 6 bases and J shed 5 bases, with 19 bases lying between them. Looked up from germline, CDR1 is SQVTM and CDR2 is ANQGSEA. The CDR3 runs to 14 residues. CDR3 DNA sequence: TGCAGCGTCGCCGGATCGGACCGGGGATATGGCTACACCTTC. Its translation is CSVAGSDRGYGYTF.

Written as DNA, the CDR3 is TGTGCCAGCTCCTCTCCGTACCAAGAGACCCAGTACTTC. Translated, it gives CASSSPYQETQYF. The V gene is TRBV9, the J gene TRBJ2-5; D remains ambiguous. V was pared by 7 bases and J by 0 bases, with 10 bases between. CDR1 SGDLS and CDR2 YYNGEE come from the germline V gene. The CDR3 is 13 amino acids.

J is TRBJ2-2 and V is TRBV6-5, with D perhaps TRBD2 (6 bases). Looked up from germline, CDR1 is MNHEY and CDR2 is SVGAGI. This CDR3 is 13 amino acids long. Trimming removed 11 bases from V and 3 bases from J, with 13 bases in between. The CDR3 DNA is TGTGCCGTCGGTGGGGGGTACACCGGGGAGCTGTTTTTT. Its protein is CAVGGGYTGELFF.

The V and J genes are TRBV19 and TRBJ1-2, with D possibly TRBD1 on 6 matching bases. The germline gives CDR1 LNHDA, CDR2 SQIVND (reference sequence). The ends were cut back, 7 bases at V and 8 bases at J, with 20 bases in the middle. This CDR3 region has 14 residues. The CDR3 reads CASIPLDSQEGYTF. The DNA of the CDR3 is TGTGCCAGTATCCCCTTGGACAGCCAAGAGGGCTACACCTTC.

This chain links TRBV7-9 with TRBJ1-2; D call uncertain. The V gene lost 3 bases and the J gene lost 2 bases, with 7 bases spanning the gap. This CDR3 has 13 amino acids. Germline CDR1 and CDR2: SEHNR and FQNEAQ (reference sequence). The CDR3 bases are TGTGCCAGCAGCTTCGGCAGAAACTATGGCTACACCTTC. It codes for CASSFGRNYGYTF.